This passage covers 20 T cell receptor beta chains from one sample sequenced in a study of T-cell memory formation after mild COVID-19. Each CDR3 protein gets one entry after TCRdb re-called the 5' RACE reads with MiXCR. The repertoire holds 90,000 to 120,000 distinct CDR3 sequences, about an eighth seen once, with around 40% in the top ten. The sequencing input was PBMCs or a T cell subset sorted from them (not recorded which). The source is a man younger than 35 who had mild COVID-19 (a few samples of this study predate the infection). Cell type and time point are not known.

This clonotype was detected a few times. The V and J genes are TRBV15 and TRBJ1-5, with D tentatively TRBD1 (5 bases). Trimming took 1 base from V and 1 from J, leaving 11 bases between them. Germline loops: CDR1 LNHNV, CDR2 YYDKDF (reference sequence). The CDR3 is 16 amino acids. The CDR3 sequence: CATSRARGESNQPQHF. As DNA, the CDR3 is TGTGCCACCAGCAGAGCAAGGGGTGAGAGCAATCAGCCCCAGCATTTT.

This clonotype was picked up a small number of times. The chain uses TRBV2 and TRBJ2-1; the D is unclear. Germline CDR1 SNHLY, CDR2 FYNNEI. The CDR3 length is 16 residues. V lost 1 base, J lost 0 bases, and 10 bases lay in between. The CDR3 nucleotides are TGTGCCAGCAGTGAAGGGCAGAGAGTCTCCTACAATGAGCAGTTCTTC. Translating gives CASSEGQRVSYNEQFF. The complete variable domain, with remaining parts taken from reference TRBV2 and TRBJ2-1, reads EPEVTQTPSHQVTQMGQEVILRCVPISNHLYFYWYRQILGQKVEFLVSFYNNEISEKSEIFDDQFSVERPDGSNFTLKIRSTKLEDSAMYFCASSEGQRVSYNEQFFGPGTRLTVL.

The V gene is TRBV19, the J gene TRBJ2-3; the match to TRBD1 covers 7 bases. The CDR3 consists of 15 residues. After removal of 3 bases from V and 4 bases from J, the junction contained 7 bases not matched to a gene. Germline V gene lookup returns CDR1 LNHDA and CDR2 SQIVND (reference sequence). The CDR3 sequence: CASSMTGSRADTQYF. CDR3 in DNA: TGTGCCAGTAGTATGACAGGGAGTCGGGCAGATACGCAGTATTTT.

The V call is TRBV4-3, the J call TRBJ1-6, with unresolved D. V lost 0 bases to trimming and J lost 5 bases, with 8 bases between them. CDR3 size: 15 residues. Germline CDR1 and CDR2: LGHNA and YSLEER. As DNA, the CDR3 is TGCGCCAGCAGCCAAGATCTGGTCGATAATTCACCCCTCCACTTT. This translates into CASSQDLVDNSPLHF.

This sequence joins TRBV6-6 and TRBJ1-1; maybe TRBD1 (5 bases). Germline CDR1 and CDR2: MNHNY and SVGAGI (reference sequence). V lost 7 bases and J 2 bases, leaving 23 bases between the germline ends. The CDR3 has 17 residues. In DNA form, the CDR3 reads TGTGCCAGCACTTCTTCGGGACCAAGCTTAACTAACACTGAAGCTTTCTTT. This codes for CASTSSGPSLTNTEAFF.

This clonotype was observed many times. The rearrangement joins TRBV4-3 to TRBJ2-3; no clear D. This CDR3 has 16 amino acids. V was cut by 1 base and J by 0 bases, with 11 bases left in between. The germline gives CDR1 LGHNA, CDR2 YSLEER. The CDR3 is CASSQVPVPSTDTQYF. The DNA for the CDR3 is TGCGCCAGCAGCCAAGTGCCAGTACCTAGCACAGATACGCAGTATTTT.

J is TRBJ1-5 and V is TRBV2; D gene uncertain. The CDR3 extends over 15 amino acids. Trimming cost V 4 bases and J 3 bases, with 13 bases left between them. Per germline, CDR1 SNHLY and CDR2 FYNNEI. CDR3 bases: TGTGCCAGCAGTGTGTCAGGCGATATCAATCAGCCCCAGCATTTT. Translation: CASSVSGDINQPQHF. Full variable domain (missing parts from reference TRBV2 and TRBJ1-5): EPEVTQTPSHQVTQMGQEVILRCVPISNHLYFYWYRQILGQKVEFLVSFYNNEISEKSEIFDDQFSVERPDGSNFTLKIRSTKLEDSAMYFCASSVSGDINQPQHFGDGTRLSIL.

The chain joins TRBV30 to TRBJ1-5, with a tentative D call TRBD1 (6 bases). Per germline, CDR1 GTSNPN and CDR2 SVGIG (reference sequence). V lost 2 bases and J lost 1, with 12 bases in between. The CDR3 is made up of 15 amino acids. The CDR3 DNA is TGTGCCTGGAGTCGGCGGGACAAAAGCAATCAGCCCCAGCATTTT. Protein: CAWSRRDKSNQPQHF.

The chain carries TRBV14 and TRBJ1-2; the D gene is possibly TRBD1 (5 bases). This CDR3 contains 15 residues. V gave up 3 bases and J gave up 3 bases, with 14 bases separating them. The germline CDR1 and CDR2 sequences are SGHDN and FVKESK. The CDR3 is CASSHYPRGDYGYTF. DNA of the CDR3: TGTGCCAGCAGCCACTATCCGCGAGGGGACTATGGCTACACCTTC.

This rearrangement joins TRBV6-2 or TRBV6-3 to TRBJ2-3; 14 bases match TRBD2. Looked up from germline, CDR1 is MNHEY and CDR2 is SVGEGT. The V gene end was trimmed by 6 bases and the J gene end by 4 bases; junction bases not matched to a gene: 6. The CDR3 covers 16 residues. As DNA, the CDR3 is TGTGCCAGCAGCAACGGACTAGCGGGAGGTGCAGATACGCAGTATTTT. Amino acid sequence: CASSNGLAGGADTQYF.

The chain links TRBV7-9 to TRBJ2-3, with D possibly being TRBD2 (5 bases). V was pared by 2 bases and J by 0 bases, with 12 bases between. CDR1 is SEHNR and CDR2 is FQNEAQ in the germline V gene (reference sequence). The CDR3 runs 16 residues. CDR3 nucleotides: TGTGCCAGCAGCTTAATAGGTCGGAGGAGCACAGATACGCAGTATTTT. Protein: CASSLIGRRSTDTQYF.

This clonotype was seen a handful of times. The chain combines TRBV6-5 with TRBJ2-1; perhaps TRBD2 as D (7 bases). Germline assignment: CDR1 MNHEY and CDR2 SVGAGI. V was shortened by 2 bases and J by 4 bases, with 15 bases between the two germline ends. The CDR3 length is 16 residues. CDR3 sequence: CASSYGAGARYNEQFF. In DNA form, the CDR3 reads TGTGCCAGCAGTTACGGCGCGGGGGCCCGATACAATGAGCAGTTCTTC.

This clonotype was observed a handful of times. The V gene is TRBV28, the J gene TRBJ2-2, with 11 bases that match TRBD1. V was pared by 6 bases and J by 6 bases, with 6 bases of the junction left unmatched. Germline V gives CDR1 MDHEN, CDR2 SYDVKM. CDR3 length equals 15 residues. The CDR3 DNA reads TGTGCCAGCAGCCGGGACAGGGGGTCACCCGGGGAGCTGTTTTTT. Its protein product is CASSRDRGSPGELFF.

The J gene is TRBJ2-7, the V gene TRBV7-9; 9 bases agree with TRBD1. The CDR3 extends over 16 amino acids. V lost 4 bases to trimming and J lost 0 bases; unmatched junction nucleotides: 7. CDR1 SEHNR and CDR2 FQNEAQ come from the germline V gene (reference sequence). CDR3 loop: CASSSNDRGVSYEQYV. CDR3 coding DNA: TGTGCCAGCAGCTCCAACGACAGGGGGGTCTCCTACGAGCAGTACGTC.

CDR3 in DNA: TGCGCCAGCAGCCAAGATCCTGAGGGGTCCTACGAGCAGTACTTC. Translating gives CASSQDPEGSYEQYF. This sequence joins TRBV4-1 and TRBJ2-7; TRBD1 or TRBD2 may be the D gene (5 bases each). CDR1 MGHRA and CDR2 YSYEKL come from the germline V gene. V lost 0 bases to trimming and J lost 1 base, with 10 bases between them. The CDR3 contains 15 residues.

This clonotype was seen many times. V and J are TRBV7-8 and TRBJ2-1; D uncertain. Germline CDR1 is SGHVS and CDR2 is FQNEAQ. Trimming removed 1 base from V and 8 bases from J, with 12 bases in between. The CDR3 is 14 residues long. The CDR3 nucleotides read TGTGCCAGCAGCTTAGAGCCGAGCGCCTATGAGCAGTTCTTC. It codes for CASSLEPSAYEQFF.

The CDR3, as DNA: TGCGCCAGCAGCCAAGATCTCACCAAGCGAGATGAGCAGTTCTTC. Amino acids: CASSQDLTKRDEQFF. The chain recombines TRBV4-1 with TRBJ2-1; D remains ambiguous. Germline assignment: CDR1 MGHRA and CDR2 YSYEKL. V lost 0 bases and J 8 bases, leaving 14 bases between the germline ends. The CDR3 runs 15 residues.

This clonotype has more than one count but fewer than ten. The chain has TRBV7-9 and TRBJ2-1, with D perhaps matching TRBD2 (6 bases). This CDR3 spans 13 amino acids. V shed 6 bases and J shed 6 bases, with 12 bases lying between them. CDR1 SEHNR and CDR2 FQNEAQ come from the germline V gene (reference sequence). The CDR3 DNA follows: TGTGCCAGCAGTCCTTACGGGGGCAATGAGCAGTTCTTC. Residues: CASSPYGGNEQFF.

This clonotype was counted between two and nine times. This chain uses TRBV29-1 with TRBJ2-5, with TRBD2 matching 14 bases. CDR1 SQVTM and CDR2 ANQGSEA come from the germline V gene. CDR3 length equals 14 residues. Germline trimming cut 4 bases from V and 6 bases from J; bases unmatched to any gene: 4. CDR3 protein: CSVGLAGGIKTQYF. In nucleotides, the CDR3 is TGCAGCGTTGGACTAGCGGGGGGGATAAAGACCCAGTACTTC.

V and J are TRBV12-3 or TRBV12-4 and TRBJ1-4; D is possibly TRBD1 (6 bases). This CDR3 comprises 14 residues. Trimming took 7 bases from V and 11 from J, leaving 20 bases between them. The CDR3 loop is CASTPDSLMEKLFF. The CDR3 nucleotides are TGTGCCAGCACCCCGGACAGCCTGATGGAGAAACTGTTTTTT.